This section outlines one T cell receptor (beta chain) sequence together with its context. Its specificity is not known. This record comes from a study of response to subunit inactivated influenza vaccine. Broader study findings: Authors suggested seasonal influenza vaccinations each recruit few new T cells.

This CDR3 is 18 amino acids long. Germline loops: CDR1 MNHEY, CDR2 SVGEGT. Trimming cost V 2 bases and J 0 bases; bases outside gene matches: 7. TCRdb passed the RT-PCR reads through MiXCR, listing each CDR3 protein once. The table records around 750,000 distinct CDR3 sequences, 21% of them present only once. The receptor's source is a man over 45 who received an inactivated influenza vaccine. This specimen consisted of PBMCs from blood, obtained 4 to 6 days after vaccination. The chain joins TRBV6-2 or TRBV6-3 to TRBJ2-7; 13 bases are shared with TRBD2. CDR3 sequence: CASSYPGLAGVNSYEQYF. Written as DNA, the CDR3 is TGTGCCAGCAGTTACCCCGGACTAGCGGGAGTGAACTCCTACGAGCAGTACTTC.